The 7 T cell receptor beta chains listed next were all sequenced from one sample in a study of T cells in localized non-small cell lung cancer. Generated by immunoSEQ multiplex PCR, the TCRdb table keeps only in-frame clones and is missing some. The sample gives approximately 18,000 clones, about 85% of which show up once; around 25% is in the top ten. The sequencing here drew on peripheral blood, taken before any cancer treatment. The receptors derive from a female donor aged 60 or older with stage I lung adenocarcinoma.

The rearrangement joins TRBV6-5 to TRBJ1-4, with D hard to call. V gave up 0 bases and J gave up 0 bases, with 8 bases separating them. CDR3 length: 16 amino acids. The germline V gene encodes CDR1 MNHEY and CDR2 SVGAGI. The chain's CDR3 is CASSYSISATNEKLFF. In nucleotides, the CDR3 is TGTGCCAGCAGTTACTCGATCAGCGCAACTAATGAAAAACTGTTTTTT.

The rearrangement joins TRBV13 to TRBJ2-7; D perhaps matches TRBD1 (5 bases). V lost 5 bases, J lost 1 base, and 12 bases lay in between. Germline CDR1 reads PRHDT; CDR2 reads FYEKMQ (reference sequence). The CDR3 is 14 amino acids. The CDR3 DNA follows: TGTGCCAGCAGCCCCCTAGGGGATTCCTACGAGCAGTACTTC. Encoded protein: CASSPLGDSYEQYF.

V usage is TRBV18 and J usage is TRBJ1-1; no clear D. Trimming left V 4 bases short and J 7 bases short, with 7 bases between. Per germline, CDR1 KGHSH and CDR2 LQKENI. The CDR3 extends over 11 amino acids. CDR3 amino acids: CASSLPGEAFF. The DNA of the CDR3 is TGTGCCAGCTCACTTCCCGGTGAAGCTTTCTTT.

The chain is built from TRBV9 and TRBJ2-5; 15 nucleotides line up with TRBD2. V dropped 2 bases and J dropped 5; count of bases not matched to a gene: 1. The CDR3 is 15 residues long. CDR1 and CDR2 (germline): SGDLS, YYNGEE. The CDR3 DNA reads as TGTGCCAGCAGCGTTGGACTAGCGGGGGGGGAGACCCAGTACTTC. It specifies CASSVGLAGGETQYF.

The V call is TRBV19, the J call TRBJ2-3; unclear D gene. Trimming left V 3 bases short and J 0 bases short, with 4 bases between. From germline, CDR1 is LNHDA and CDR2 SQIVND (reference sequence). The CDR3 has 13 residues. The CDR3 nucleotides are TGTGCCAGTAGTATCCCTAGCACAGATACGCAGTATTTT. Translating it yields CASSIPSTDTQYF.

The chain combines TRBV4-1 with TRBJ1-2, with 12 nucleotides matching TRBD1. The CDR3 length is 17 residues. V lost 0 bases and J lost 8; bases outside the gene matches: 10. CDR1 MGHRA and CDR2 YSYEKL come from the germline V gene. DNA for the CDR3: TGCGCCAGCAGCCAAGATCTGGGGACAGGGGGCGCCGCCGGCTACACCTTC. Its protein is CASSQDLGTGGAAGYTF.

The chain carries TRBV5-6 and TRBJ1-2, with no clear D. In germline, CDR1 is SGHDT, CDR2 YYEEEE. This CDR3 is 15 amino acids long. V was shortened by 1 base and J by 0 bases, with 10 bases between the two germline ends. The DNA for the CDR3 is TGTGCCAGCAGCTTGTCTCCTGGACCTAACTATGGCTACACCTTC. Translated, it gives CASSLSPGPNYGYTF.